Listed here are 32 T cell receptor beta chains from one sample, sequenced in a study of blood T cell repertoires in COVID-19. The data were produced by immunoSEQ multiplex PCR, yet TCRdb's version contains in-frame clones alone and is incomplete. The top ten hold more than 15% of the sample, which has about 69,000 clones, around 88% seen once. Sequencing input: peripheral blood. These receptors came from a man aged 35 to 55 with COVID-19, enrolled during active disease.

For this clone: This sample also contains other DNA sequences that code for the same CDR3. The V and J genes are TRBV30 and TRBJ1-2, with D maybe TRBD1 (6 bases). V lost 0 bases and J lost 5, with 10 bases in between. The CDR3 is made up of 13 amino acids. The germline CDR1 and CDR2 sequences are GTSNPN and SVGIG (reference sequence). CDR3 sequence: CAWSVKGGYGYTF. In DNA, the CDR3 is TGTGCCTGGAGTGTAAAAGGGGGATATGGCTACACCTTC.

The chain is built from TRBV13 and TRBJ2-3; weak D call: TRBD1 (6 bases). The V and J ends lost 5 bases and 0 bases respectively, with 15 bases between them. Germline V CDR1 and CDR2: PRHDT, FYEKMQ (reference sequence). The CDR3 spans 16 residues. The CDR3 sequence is CASSPTGQSSTDTQYF. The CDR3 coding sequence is TGTGCCAGCAGCCCCACAGGACAGTCTAGCACAGATACGCAGTATTTT.

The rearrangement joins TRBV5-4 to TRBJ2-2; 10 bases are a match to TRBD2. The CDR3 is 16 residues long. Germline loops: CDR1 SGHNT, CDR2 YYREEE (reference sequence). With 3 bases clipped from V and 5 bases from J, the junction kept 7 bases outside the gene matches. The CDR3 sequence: CASSSPGSGGTGELFF. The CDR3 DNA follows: TGTGCCAGCAGCTCCCCGGGTAGCGGGGGGACCGGGGAGCTGTTTTTT.

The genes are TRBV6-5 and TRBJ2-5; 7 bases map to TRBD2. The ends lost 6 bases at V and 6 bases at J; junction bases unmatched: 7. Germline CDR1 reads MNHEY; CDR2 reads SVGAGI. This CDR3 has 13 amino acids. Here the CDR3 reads CASRQSGVKTQYF. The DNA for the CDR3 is TGTGCCAGCAGGCAGAGCGGGGTGAAGACCCAGTACTTC.

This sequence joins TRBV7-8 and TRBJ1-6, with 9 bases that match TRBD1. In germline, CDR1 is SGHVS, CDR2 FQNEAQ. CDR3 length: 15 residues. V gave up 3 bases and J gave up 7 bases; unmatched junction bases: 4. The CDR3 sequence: CASSFSDRGNSPLHF. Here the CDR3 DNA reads TGTGCCAGCAGCTTCTCGGACAGGGGAAATTCACCCCTCCACTTT.

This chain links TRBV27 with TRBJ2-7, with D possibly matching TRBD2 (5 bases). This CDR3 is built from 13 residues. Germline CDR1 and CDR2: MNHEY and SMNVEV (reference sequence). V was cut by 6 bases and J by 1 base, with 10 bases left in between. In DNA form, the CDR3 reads TGTGCCAGCAGACGGGAACAGTCCTACGAGCAGTACTTC. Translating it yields CASRREQSYEQYF.

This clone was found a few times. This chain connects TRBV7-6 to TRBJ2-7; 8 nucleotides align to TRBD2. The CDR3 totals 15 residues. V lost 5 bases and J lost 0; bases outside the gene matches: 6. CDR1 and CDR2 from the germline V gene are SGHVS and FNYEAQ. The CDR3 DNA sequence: TGTGCCAGCAGCCGACTAGCGACTAGCTCCTACGAGCAGTACTTC. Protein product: CASSRLATSSYEQYF.

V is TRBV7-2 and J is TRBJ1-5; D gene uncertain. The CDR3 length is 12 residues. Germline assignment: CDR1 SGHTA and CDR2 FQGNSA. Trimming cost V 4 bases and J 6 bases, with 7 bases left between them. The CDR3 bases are TGTGCCAGCAGCTCGTTCCCTCAGCCCCAGCATTTT. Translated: CASSSFPQPQHF.

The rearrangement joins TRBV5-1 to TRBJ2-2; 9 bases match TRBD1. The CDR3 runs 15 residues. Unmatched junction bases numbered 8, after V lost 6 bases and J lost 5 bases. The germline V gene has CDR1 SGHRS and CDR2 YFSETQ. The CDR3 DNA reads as TGCGCCAGCACTTTCGACAGGGGGGATACCGGGGAGCTGTTTTTT. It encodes CASTFDRGDTGELFF.

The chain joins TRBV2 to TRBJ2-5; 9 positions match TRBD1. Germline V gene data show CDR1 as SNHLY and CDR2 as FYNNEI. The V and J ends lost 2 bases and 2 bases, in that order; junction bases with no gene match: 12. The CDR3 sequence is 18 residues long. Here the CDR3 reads CASSEIRTGDLEQETQYF. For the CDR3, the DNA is TGTGCCAGCAGTGAAATAAGGACAGGGGACTTAGAGCAAGAGACCCAGTACTTC.

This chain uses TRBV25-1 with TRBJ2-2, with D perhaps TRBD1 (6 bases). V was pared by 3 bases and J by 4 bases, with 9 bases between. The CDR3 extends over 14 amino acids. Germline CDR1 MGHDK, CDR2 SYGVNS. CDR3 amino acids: CASSEAGATGELFF. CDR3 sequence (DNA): TGTGCCAGCAGTGAGGCAGGGGCCACCGGGGAGCTGTTTTTT.

The CDR3 loop is CASTPSEGLTGELFF. CDR3 nucleotide sequence: TGTGCCAGTACCCCTTCGGAGGGCCTCACCGGGGAGCTGTTTTTT. The chain uses TRBV19 and TRBJ2-2; a possible D gene is TRBD2 (6 bases). Germline V lookup: CDR1 LNHDA, CDR2 SQIVND (reference sequence). V was cut by 7 bases and J by 4 bases, with 16 bases left in between. The CDR3 has 15 amino acids.

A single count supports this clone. The DNA of the CDR3 is TGTGCCAGCAGTTCCAGGCGCGGGGATTGGGATGAGCAGTTCTTC. It encodes CASSSRRGDWDEQFF. This chain links TRBV6-5 with TRBJ2-1; perhaps TRBD2 as D (6 bases). CDR1 is MNHEY, CDR2 SVGAGI, per germline. V was cut by 4 bases and J by 8 bases, with 18 bases left in between. The CDR3 consists of 15 residues.

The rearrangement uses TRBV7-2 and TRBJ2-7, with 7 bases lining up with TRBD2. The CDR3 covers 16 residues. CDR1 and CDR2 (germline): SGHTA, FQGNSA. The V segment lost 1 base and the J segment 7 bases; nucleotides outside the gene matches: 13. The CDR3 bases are TGTGCCAGCAGCTTAGACCCACTAGCGCGGGCGGGGGAGCAGTACTTC. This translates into CASSLDPLARAGEQYF.

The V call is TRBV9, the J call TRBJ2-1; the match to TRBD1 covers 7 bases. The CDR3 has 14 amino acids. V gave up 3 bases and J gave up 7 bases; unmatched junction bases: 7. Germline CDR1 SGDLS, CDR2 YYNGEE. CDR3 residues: CASSDRDSRNEQFF. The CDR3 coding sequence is TGTGCCAGCAGCGACCGGGACAGCCGGAATGAGCAGTTCTTC.

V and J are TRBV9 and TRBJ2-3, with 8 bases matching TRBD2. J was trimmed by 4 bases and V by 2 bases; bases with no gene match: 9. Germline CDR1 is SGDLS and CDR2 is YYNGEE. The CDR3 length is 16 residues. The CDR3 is CASSVASGGIPDTQYF. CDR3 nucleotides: TGTGCCAGCAGCGTGGCCAGCGGGGGTATTCCAGATACGCAGTATTTT.

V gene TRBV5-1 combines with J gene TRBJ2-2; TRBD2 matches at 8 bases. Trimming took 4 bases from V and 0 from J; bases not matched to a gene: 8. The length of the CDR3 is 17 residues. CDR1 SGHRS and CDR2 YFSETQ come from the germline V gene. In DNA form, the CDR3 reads TGCGCCAGCAGCCCCCGCCCCGGGGGGGCGAACACCGGGGAGCTGTTTTTT. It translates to CASSPRPGGANTGELFF.

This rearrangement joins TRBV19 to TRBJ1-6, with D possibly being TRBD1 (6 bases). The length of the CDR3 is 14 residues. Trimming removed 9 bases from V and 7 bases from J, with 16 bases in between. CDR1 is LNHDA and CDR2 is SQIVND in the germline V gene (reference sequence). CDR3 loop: CASRRDTRNSPLHF. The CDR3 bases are TGTGCCAGCCGCCGGGACACAAGAAATTCACCCCTCCACTTT.

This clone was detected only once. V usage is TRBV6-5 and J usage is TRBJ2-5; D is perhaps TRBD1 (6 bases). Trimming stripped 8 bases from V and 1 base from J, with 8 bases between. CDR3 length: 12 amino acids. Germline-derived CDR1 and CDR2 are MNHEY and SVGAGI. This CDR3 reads CASGGSQETQYF. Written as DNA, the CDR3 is TGTGCCAGCGGGGGCAGCCAAGAGACCCAGTACTTC.

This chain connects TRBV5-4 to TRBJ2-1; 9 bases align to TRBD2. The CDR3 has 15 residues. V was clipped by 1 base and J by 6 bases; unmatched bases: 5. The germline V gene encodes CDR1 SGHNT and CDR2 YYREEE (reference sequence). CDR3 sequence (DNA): TGTGCCAGCAGCTTGATCGCGGGGGGGGGCAATGAGCAGTTCTTC. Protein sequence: CASSLIAGGGNEQFF.

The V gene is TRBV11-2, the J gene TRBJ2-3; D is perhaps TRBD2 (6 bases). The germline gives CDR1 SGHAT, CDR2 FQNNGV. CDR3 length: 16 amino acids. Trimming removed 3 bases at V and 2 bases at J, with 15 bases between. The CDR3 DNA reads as TGTGCCAGCAGCTTCAGGCGGGACCCGCTCACAGATACGCAGTATTTT. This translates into CASSFRRDPLTDTQYF.

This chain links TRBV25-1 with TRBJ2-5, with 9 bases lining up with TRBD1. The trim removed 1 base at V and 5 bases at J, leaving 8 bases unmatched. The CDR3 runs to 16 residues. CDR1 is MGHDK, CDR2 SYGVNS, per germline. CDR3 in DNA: TGTGCCAGCAGTGAATGGGGACAGGGCGGGGAGGAGACCCAGTACTTC. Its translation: CASSEWGQGGEETQYF.

The CDR3 protein is CASSPLGSSSYNEQFF. In DNA, the CDR3 is TGTGCCAGCTCACCTCTGGGGAGTAGCTCCTACAATGAGCAGTTCTTC. The rearrangement links TRBV18 to TRBJ2-1; D might be TRBD2 (5 bases). V lost 3 bases and J lost 0, with 12 bases in between. The germline CDR1 and CDR2 sequences are KGHSH and LQKENI. The CDR3 contains 16 residues.

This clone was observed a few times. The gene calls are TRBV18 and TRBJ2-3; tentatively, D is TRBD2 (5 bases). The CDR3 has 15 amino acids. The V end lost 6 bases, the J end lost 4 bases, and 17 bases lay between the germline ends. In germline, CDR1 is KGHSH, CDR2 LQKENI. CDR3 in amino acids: CASSSTRAESDTQYF. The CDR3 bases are TGTGCCAGCTCTTCCACGAGGGCAGAATCAGATACGCAGTATTTT.

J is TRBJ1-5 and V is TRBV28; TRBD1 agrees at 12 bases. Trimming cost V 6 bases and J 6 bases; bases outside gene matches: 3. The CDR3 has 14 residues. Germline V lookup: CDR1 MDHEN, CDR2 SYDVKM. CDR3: CASRGTGGPQPQHF. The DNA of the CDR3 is TGTGCCAGCAGGGGGACAGGGGGCCCTCAGCCCCAGCATTTT.

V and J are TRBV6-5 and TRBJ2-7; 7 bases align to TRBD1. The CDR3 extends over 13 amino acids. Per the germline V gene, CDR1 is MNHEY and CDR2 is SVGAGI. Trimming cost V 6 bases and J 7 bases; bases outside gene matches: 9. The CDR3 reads CASRGTVSWEQYF. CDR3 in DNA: TGTGCCAGCAGAGGGACAGTGTCCTGGGAGCAGTACTTC.

Here the CDR3 DNA reads TGCAGCGTGGCTACACAGGGGGCTAATGAGCAGTACTTC. This sequence encodes CSVATQGANEQYF. The chain is built from TRBV29-1 and TRBJ2-7; 9 positions agree with TRBD1. V dropped 6 bases and J dropped 7; count of bases not matched to a gene: 10. The CDR3 extends over 13 amino acids. CDR1 is SQVTM and CDR2 is ANQGSEA in the germline V gene.

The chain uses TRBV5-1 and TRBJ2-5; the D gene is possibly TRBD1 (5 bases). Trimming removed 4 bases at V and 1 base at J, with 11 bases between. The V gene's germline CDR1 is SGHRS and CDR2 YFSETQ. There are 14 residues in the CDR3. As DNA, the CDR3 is TGCGCCAGCAGCATGCAAGACAGCCAAGAGACCCAGTACTTC. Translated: CASSMQDSQETQYF.

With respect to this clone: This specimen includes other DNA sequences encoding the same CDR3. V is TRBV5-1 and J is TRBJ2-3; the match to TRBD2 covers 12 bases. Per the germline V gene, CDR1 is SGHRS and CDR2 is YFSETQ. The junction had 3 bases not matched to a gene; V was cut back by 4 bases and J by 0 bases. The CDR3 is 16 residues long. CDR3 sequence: CASSAGLAGSTDTQYF. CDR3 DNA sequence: TGCGCCAGCAGCGCCGGACTAGCGGGGAGCACAGATACGCAGTATTTT.

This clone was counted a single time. CDR3 region: CAWSVTVTGELFF. CDR3 bases: TGTGCCTGGAGTGTCACAGTAACCGGGGAGCTGTTTTTT. The V and J genes are TRBV30 and TRBJ2-2, with unresolved D. Germline V gene sequence: CDR1 GTSNPN, CDR2 SVGIG (reference sequence). The V and J ends lost 0 bases and 5 bases respectively, with 7 bases between them. The CDR3 totals 13 residues.

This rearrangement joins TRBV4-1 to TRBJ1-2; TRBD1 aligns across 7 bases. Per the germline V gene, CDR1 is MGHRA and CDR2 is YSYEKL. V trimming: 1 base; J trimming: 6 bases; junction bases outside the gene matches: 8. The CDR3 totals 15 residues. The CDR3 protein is CASSQAGGGIDGYTF. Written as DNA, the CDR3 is TGCGCCAGCAGCCAAGCGGGAGGGGGCATCGATGGCTACACCTTC.

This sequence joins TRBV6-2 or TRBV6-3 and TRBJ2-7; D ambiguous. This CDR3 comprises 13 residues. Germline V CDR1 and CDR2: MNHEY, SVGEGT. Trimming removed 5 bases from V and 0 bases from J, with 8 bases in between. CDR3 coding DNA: TGTGCCAGCAGTCCCCCCAACTCCTACGAGCAGTACTTC. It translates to CASSPPNSYEQYF.